These T cell receptor beta chains were read from a single sample in a study of blood T cells in healthy people across ages. TCRdb called the 5' RACE reads again in MiXCR, with one record for every CDR3 protein. Found here are under 1,100,000 distinct CDR3 sequences, 25% of them singletons; the top ten hold around 0.7%. These data also formed part of another study, on T cells of mothers and their children.

The sample was blood. All receptors derive from a girl aged 2 to 10 in good health. The conserved cysteine and the conserved F or W are not part of the CDR3 here. The D gene is left open where the match is weak.

v_gene	d_gene	j_gene	CDR3aa
TRBV20-1	NA	TRBJ1-1	SAIEETEAF
TRBV9	NA	TRBJ2-3	ASSAQSTDTQY
TRBV29-1	NA	TRBJ2-3	SVKDSTDTQY
TRBV3-1	TRBD2	TRBJ2-5	ASSQDSGRGKETQY
TRBV6-6	NA	TRBJ1-2	ASSSIANYGYT
TRBV3-1	TRBD1	TRBJ1-5	ASSPGQGQSTQH
TRBV18	TRBD1	TRBJ1-6	ASSPQLDRASPLH
TRBV28	NA	TRBJ1-2	ASSLFVGSRYGYT
TRBV7-9	NA	TRBJ1-4	ASSFLNGKLF
TRBV27	NA	TRBJ1-1	ASSLFPPGEAF
TRBV6-5	TRBD1	TRBJ2-5	ASSFTLPGQGETQY
TRBV4-3	NA	TRBJ2-5	ASSQDVHQGETQY
TRBV28	TRBD2	TRBJ2-7	ASRFSGSNNEQY
TRBV29-1	NA	TRBJ2-1	SVGQLLSYNEQF
TRBV12-3/TRBV12-4	NA	TRBJ1-2	ASSLGGKSYGYT
TRBV20-1	TRBD1	TRBJ2-7	SARDVRDRGYEQY
TRBV4-1	TRBD1	TRBJ2-5	ASSLPDRRETQY
TRBV12-3/TRBV12-4	NA	TRBJ2-1	ASSFQTEQF
TRBV7-2	NA	NA	ASSLVPPLYEQY
TRBV2	TRBD2	TRBJ2-3	ASSEFDVGLAGFTDTQY
TRBV13	TRBD1	TRBJ2-7	ASSSSTGGYDEQY
TRBV27	NA	TRBJ1-1	ASRGGVLTHGDTEAF
TRBV7-3	NA	TRBJ2-7	ASSLTVSGAFDEQY
TRBV12-3/TRBV12-4	TRBD1	TRBJ1-2	ASSRTGYYGYT
TRBV2	TRBD1	TRBJ1-1	ASSWEGQTEAF
TRBV12-3/TRBV12-4	NA	TRBJ2-7	ASSLRQHYEQY
TRBV3-1	NA	TRBJ2-3	ASSQVLAGLKDTDTQY
TRBV6-5	NA	TRBJ2-3	ASSYSINPADTQY
TRBV12-3/TRBV12-4	NA	TRBJ1-5	ASSTGIDQPQH
TRBV7-3	NA	TRBJ1-1	ASSIGEGTEAF
TRBV21-1	NA	TRBJ1-1	ASSKESGQKNTEAF
TRBV6-5	TRBD1	TRBJ1-3	ASSYSRSGQGWKNTIY
TRBV12-3/TRBV12-4	TRBD1	TRBJ1-1	ASSPRDRGIEAF
TRBV7-2	NA	TRBJ1-2	ASSSTTGDHGYT
TRBV7-9	NA	TRBJ1-1	ASSLDSQVEAF
TRBV7-2	NA	TRBJ2-7	ASSLSGSLSSYEQY
TRBV7-3	NA	TRBJ2-5	ASSLNGQQETQY
TRBV19	TRBD2	TRBJ2-3	AGSMREDTDTQY
TRBV29-1	NA	TRBJ1-4	SVEGGGEGTNEKLF
TRBV4-1	TRBD1	TRBJ1-4	ASSFDRGEEKLF